Following are 9 T cell receptor beta chains from one sample sequenced in a study of blood T cells in healthy people across ages. With a J-beta primer mix and a sample-barcoded 5' primer, a second PCR ran about 7 to 11 cycles. One entry per CDR3 protein results from TCRdb running MiXCR on the 5' RACE reads. The sample holds around 750,000 distinct CDR3 sequences, about 55% seen once. The specimen was blood. These receptor sequences come from an elderly man in good health.

The chain links TRBV12-3 or TRBV12-4 to TRBJ2-3, with 12 bases aligning to TRBD2. This CDR3 region has 18 residues. Trimming removed 3 bases from V and 2 bases from J; junction bases left unmatched: 9. The CDR3: CASSFRLRLAGDTDTQYF. The CDR3 coding sequence is TGTGCCAGCAGTTTCCGCCTCCGACTAGCGGGGGACACAGATACGCAGTATTTT.

The rearrangement joins TRBV2 to TRBJ1-1; D is unclear. The CDR3 length is 13 residues. Germline CDR1 SNHLY, CDR2 FYNNEI. V dropped 3 bases and J dropped 5 bases, with 10 bases sitting between them. In DNA, the CDR3 is TGTGCCAGCAGTGAGCGGGGTCTGACTGAAGCTTTCTTT. It translates to CASSERGLTEAFF.

The V and J genes are TRBV7-9 and TRBJ2-3, with 14 bases that match TRBD2. Germline V gene sequence: CDR1 SEHNR, CDR2 FQNEAQ (reference sequence). The CDR3 has 19 amino acids. V shed 4 bases, J shed 4 bases, and the junction held 13 bases outside the gene matches. CDR3 nucleotides: TGTGCCAGCAGCTCGACTTGGGTGGGGACTAGCGGGGGCGCAGATACGCAGTATTTT. Translation: CASSSTWVGTSGGADTQYF.

This clonotype was counted between two and nine times. V is TRBV24-1 and J is TRBJ1-4, with D perhaps TRBD1 (6 bases). Trimming removed 11 bases at V and 5 bases at J, with 14 bases between. This CDR3 spans 13 amino acids. Germline assignment: CDR1 KGHDR and CDR2 SFDVKD. The CDR3 protein is CAKQGRENEKLFF. The CDR3 coding sequence is TGTGCCAAACAGGGCAGGGAGAATGAAAAACTGTTTTTT.

Comment on this clonotype: Being one base from a much bigger clone, this may be a read error. The chain recombines TRBV3-1 with TRBJ2-1; D possibly corresponds to TRBD2 (6 bases). Germline CDR1 is LGHDT and CDR2 is YNNKEL (reference sequence). Trimming removed 4 bases from V and 10 bases from J, with 26 bases in between. The CDR3 length is 17 residues. This CDR3 is CASSRDLGLATFGEQFF. The DNA of the CDR3 is TGTGCCAGCAGCCGAGATCTGGGGCTAGCGACCTTCGGGGAGCAGTTCTTC.

This chain links TRBV29-1 with TRBJ1-2; 10 nucleotides align to TRBD1. Germline loops: CDR1 SQVTM, CDR2 ANQGSEA. This CDR3 contains 15 residues. J was trimmed by 8 bases and V by 7 bases; bases with no gene match: 16. CDR3 residues: CSEMDRGGVVGGYTF. The DNA for the CDR3 is TGCAGCGAGATGGACAGGGGGGGGGTAGTAGGAGGCTACACCTTC.

J is TRBJ2-5 and V is TRBV11-1, with D perhaps TRBD1 (5 bases). V dropped 5 bases and J dropped 2 bases, with 9 bases sitting between them. CDR1 and CDR2 from the germline V gene are SGHAT and FQDESV (reference sequence). This CDR3 has 13 amino acids. The CDR3 DNA is TGTGCCAGCAGCGCTGACAGACAAGAGACCCAGTACTTC. Protein product: CASSADRQETQYF.

The genes are TRBV6-2 or TRBV6-3 and TRBJ2-7; D gene unclear. Trimming took 4 bases from V and 0 from J, leaving 19 bases between them. This CDR3 region has 17 residues. Per germline, CDR1 MNHEY and CDR2 SVGEGT. The CDR3 region is CASSSVSLGGSSYEQYF. Here the CDR3 DNA reads TGTGCCAGCAGTTCCGTCTCTTTGGGCGGTAGCTCCTACGAGCAGTACTTC.

This clonotype appeared many times. The chain joins TRBV27 to TRBJ2-7; 8 positions agree with TRBD1. Germline CDR1 MNHEY, CDR2 SMNVEV (reference sequence). The CDR3 runs to 14 residues. J gave up 6 bases and V 5 bases, and 9 bases lay outside the gene matches. The CDR3 spells CASSLWDRFSEQYF. The CDR3 DNA is TGTGCCAGCAGTCTTTGGGACAGGTTTTCCGAGCAGTACTTC.